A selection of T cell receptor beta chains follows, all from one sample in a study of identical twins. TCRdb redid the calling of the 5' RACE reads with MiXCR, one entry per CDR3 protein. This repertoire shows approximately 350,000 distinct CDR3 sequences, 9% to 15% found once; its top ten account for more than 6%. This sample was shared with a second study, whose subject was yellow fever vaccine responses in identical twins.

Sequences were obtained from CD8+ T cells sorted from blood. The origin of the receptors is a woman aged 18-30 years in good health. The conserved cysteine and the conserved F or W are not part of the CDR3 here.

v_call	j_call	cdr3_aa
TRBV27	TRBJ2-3	AAQASGGDTQY
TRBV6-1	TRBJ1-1	ASRPDSINTEAF
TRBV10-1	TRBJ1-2	ASRPRGYSTNYGYT
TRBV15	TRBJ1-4	ATSREGGANEKLF
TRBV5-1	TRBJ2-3	ASRRVGLAGTDTQY
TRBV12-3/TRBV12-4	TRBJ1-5	ASSFRVYRPQH
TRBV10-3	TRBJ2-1	AISDMEGGTYNEQF
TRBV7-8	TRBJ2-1	ASSLAVLALGNEQF
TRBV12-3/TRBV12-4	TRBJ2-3	ASSPPGLADTQY
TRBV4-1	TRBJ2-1	ASSQEDGFPYNEQF
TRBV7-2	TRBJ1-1	ASSPRGAGIMNTEAF
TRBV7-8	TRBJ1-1	ASSLSAGSDTEAF
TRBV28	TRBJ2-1	ASSPRTGRYNEQF
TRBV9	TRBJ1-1	ASSPWDSMNTEAF
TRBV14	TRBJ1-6	ASSLRDTYNSPLH
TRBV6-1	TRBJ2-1	ASSEFTGISYNEQF
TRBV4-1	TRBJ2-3	ASSQETSPTDTQY
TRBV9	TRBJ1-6	ASSVMDGPGSPLH
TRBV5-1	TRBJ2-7	ASSFPSGYEQY
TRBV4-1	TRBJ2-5	ASSQDFTGIGQETQY
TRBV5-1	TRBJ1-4	ASSLQDINEKLF
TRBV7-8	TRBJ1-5	ASSLARQGPQPQH
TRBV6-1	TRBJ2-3	ASSPHGTGSTDTQY
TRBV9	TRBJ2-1	ASSGRDSPYNEQF
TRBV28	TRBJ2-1	ASSFDEGANEQF
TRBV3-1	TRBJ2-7	ASTRDGYEQY
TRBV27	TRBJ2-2	ASSPAPGANTGELF
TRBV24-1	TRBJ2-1	ATSDSGERSYNEQF
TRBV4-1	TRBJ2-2	ASSQEGFDKSGELF
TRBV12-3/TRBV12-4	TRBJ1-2	ASSFGQVHGYT
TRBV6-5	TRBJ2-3	ASSYGGKDTQY
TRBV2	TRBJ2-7	ASSLSGTYEQY
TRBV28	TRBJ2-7	ASSLRGQVYEQY
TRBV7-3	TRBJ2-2	ASSLIQNTGELF
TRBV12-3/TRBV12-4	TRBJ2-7	ASSEGKEQY
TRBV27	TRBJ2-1	ASSPGLAGVHEQF
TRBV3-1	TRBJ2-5	ASSPWTSGNQETQY
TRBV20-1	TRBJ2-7	SARDTGGFYEQY
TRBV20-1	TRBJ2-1	SALRGAGGGFVDEQF
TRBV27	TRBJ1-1	ASSSSPGGTEAF
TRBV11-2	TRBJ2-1	ASSPGGGFYNEQF
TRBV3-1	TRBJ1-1	ASSNEGTEAF